The clone carrying this T cell receptor (beta chain) was found many times. Its antigen is undetermined. V lost 8 bases and J 3 bases, leaving 10 bases between the germline ends. The CDR3 extends over 11 amino acids. Germline CDR1 SQVTM, CDR2 ANQGSEA. The sample comes from a study of CD8 T cells in ankylosing spondylitis. The authors made TCR beta libraries by quantitative 5'-RACE with molecular barcodes. Each CDR3 protein gets one entry after TCRdb re-called the 5' RACE reads with MiXCR. The table has 200,000 to 250,000 distinct CDR3 sequences, roughly 6.6% seen once; the top ten hold 12% to 15%. Overall study findings and caveats: In peripheral blood, disease-linked CD8+ clones occurred at relatively low frequencies. Characteristic, it appeared, of ankylosing spondylitis blood was a TCR beta motif of about eight highly homologous variants. Clones tied to disease were said to be significantly enriched in matched ankylosing spondylitis synovial fluid.

The sequence was collected from a male donor with ankylosing spondylitis. V is TRBV29-1 and J is TRBJ1-1; D uncertain. Sequenced: blood, either unsorted or a sorted T cell fraction (not recorded which). The CDR3 spells CSTREDTEAFF. The CDR3 region has the DNA TGCAGCACCCGGGAAGACACTGAAGCTTTCTTT.